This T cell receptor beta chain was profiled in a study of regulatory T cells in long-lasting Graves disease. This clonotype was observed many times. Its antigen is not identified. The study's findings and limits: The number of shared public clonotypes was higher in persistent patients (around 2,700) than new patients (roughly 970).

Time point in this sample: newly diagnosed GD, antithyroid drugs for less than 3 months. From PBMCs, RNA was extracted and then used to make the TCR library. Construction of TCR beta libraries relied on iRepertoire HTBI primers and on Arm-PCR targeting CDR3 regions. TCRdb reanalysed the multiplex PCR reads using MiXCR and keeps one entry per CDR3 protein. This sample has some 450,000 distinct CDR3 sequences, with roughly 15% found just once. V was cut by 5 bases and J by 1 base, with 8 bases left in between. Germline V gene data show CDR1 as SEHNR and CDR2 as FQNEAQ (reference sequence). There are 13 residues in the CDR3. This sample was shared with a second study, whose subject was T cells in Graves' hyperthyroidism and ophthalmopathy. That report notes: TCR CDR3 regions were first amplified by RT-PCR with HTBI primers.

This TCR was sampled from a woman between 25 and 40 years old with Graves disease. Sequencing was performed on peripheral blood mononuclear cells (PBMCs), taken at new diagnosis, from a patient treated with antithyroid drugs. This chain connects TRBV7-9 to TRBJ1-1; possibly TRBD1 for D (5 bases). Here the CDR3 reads CASSVGRNTEAFF. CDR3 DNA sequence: TGTGCCAGCAGCGTGGGACGGAACACTGAAGCTTTCTTT.